The 26 T cell receptor beta chains presented below share a single source sample, sequenced in a study of shared clonotypes between healthy human individuals. Naive-designated CD8 cells lacked CD45RO, were positively enriched for CCR7, and omitted terminally differentiated effector memory CD45RA+ cells. Sequenced by immunoSEQ multiplex PCR; TCRdb stores in-frame clones only, minus some. In the table there are around 2,100,000 clones, around 96% of which are singletons. The sequencing input was naive CD8+ T cells sorted from blood. These receptors came from a man between 18 and 29 years old in good health.

As for this clone: Its ends do not fully match the called genes, so a read error is possible. Other DNA variants within this sample encode the same CDR3. The V call is TRBV19, the J call TRBJ2-7; D is perhaps TRBD2 (6 bases). CDR1 is LNHDA and CDR2 is SQIVND in the germline V gene (reference sequence). The CDR3 sequence is 13 residues long. The CDR3 coding sequence is TGTGCCAGTAGCATAGGGACTTCCTACGAGCAGTACTTC. Amino acid sequence: CASSIGTSYEQYF.

This chain connects TRBV4-3 to TRBJ2-3; D is ambiguous. The germline V gene encodes CDR1 LGHNA and CDR2 YSLEER. Between the trimmed V and J ends, which lost 1 base and 5 bases, there was a span of 13 bases. The CDR3 covers 15 residues. DNA of the CDR3: TGCGCCAGCAGCCAAGGCTCCAATTGGGGAGATACGCAGTATTTT. Protein: CASSQGSNWGDTQYF.

J is TRBJ2-7 and V is TRBV4-3, with 11 bases lining up with TRBD1. Germline lookup yields CDR1 LGHNA and CDR2 YSLEER. The CDR3 is 14 residues long. Trimming removed 1 base from V and 8 bases from J; junction bases left unmatched: 4. The CDR3 reads CASSQGTGGWQQYF. In DNA, the CDR3 is TGCGCCAGCAGCCAAGGGACAGGGGGCTGGCAGCAGTACTTC.

V and J are TRBV30 and TRBJ1-5; D might be TRBD1 (5 bases). The CDR3 runs to 14 residues. From germline, CDR1 is GTSNPN and CDR2 SVGIG (reference sequence). The V gene lost 2 bases and the J gene lost 3 bases, with 11 bases spanning the gap. The CDR3 here is CAWSPDTTNQPQHF. The DNA for the CDR3 is TGTGCCTGGAGTCCGGACACGACCAATCAGCCCCAGCATTTT.

This chain links TRBV29-1 with TRBJ2-2, with D tentatively TRBD2 (6 bases). Germline V gene sequence: CDR1 SQVTM, CDR2 ANQGSEA. Trimming shortened V by 4 bases and J by 4 bases, and 7 bases separated the two germline ends. The length of the CDR3 is 12 residues. Here the CDR3 reads CSVGRGTGELFF. In DNA, the CDR3 is TGCAGCGTTGGGCGGGGCACCGGGGAGCTGTTTTTT.

The chain has TRBV28 and TRBJ1-2, with D tentatively TRBD1 (5 bases). Trimming stripped 9 bases from V and 8 bases from J, with 16 bases between. In germline, CDR1 is MDHEN, CDR2 SYDVKM. This CDR3 contains 12 residues. The CDR3: CASHPGSSGYTF. In nucleotides, the CDR3 is TGTGCCAGTCACCCAGGGTCGTCGGGCTACACCTTC.

In this sample, this clone turned up once. The chain links TRBV30 to TRBJ1-1; no clear D. CDR1 is GTSNPN, CDR2 SVGIG, per germline (reference sequence). The CDR3 is made up of 13 amino acids. The V gene lost 0 bases and the J gene lost 1 base, with 6 bases spanning the gap. CDR3 in amino acids: CAWSVQSNTEAFF. The DNA of the CDR3 is TGTGCCTGGAGTGTACAGTCGAACACTGAAGCTTTCTTT.

The genes are TRBV5-4 and TRBJ2-7; D unresolved. The CDR3 is made up of 13 amino acids. The ends were cut back, 4 bases at V and 5 bases at J, with 13 bases in the middle. Per germline, CDR1 SGHNT and CDR2 YYREEE (reference sequence). This CDR3 reads CASSPSTRDEQYF. CDR3 nucleotides: TGTGCCAGCAGCCCCTCAACAAGGGACGAGCAGTACTTC.

The chain links TRBV6-6 to TRBJ2-5, with unresolved D. V was shortened by 8 bases and J by 1 base, with 17 bases between the two germline ends. CDR1 is MNHNY and CDR2 is SVGAGI in the germline V gene (reference sequence). This CDR3 comprises 15 residues. CDR3 amino acids: CASFATLSIQETQYF. As DNA, the CDR3 is TGTGCCAGCTTCGCGACGCTATCGATCCAAGAGACCCAGTACTTC.

Only one count was recorded for this clone. This sequence joins TRBV30 and TRBJ2-1; no clear D gene. The CDR3 spans 12 residues. Germline-derived CDR1 and CDR2 are GTSNPN and SVGIG (reference sequence). With 4 bases removed from V and 3 bases from J, the gap between germline ends came to 7 bases. The CDR3 DNA reads as TGTGCCTGGAACGGGCGCTACAATGAGCAGTTCTTC. Translated: CAWNGRYNEQFF.

The genes are TRBV27 and TRBJ1-5; D is possibly TRBD1 (5 bases). The germline CDR1 and CDR2 sequences are MNHEY and SMNVEV (reference sequence). CDR3 length equals 13 residues. Trimming shortened V by 3 bases and J by 9 bases, and 12 bases separated the two germline ends. CDR3 coding DNA: TGTGCCAGCAGTTTGACAGCTTTGGGGCCCCAGCATTTT. Translating gives CASSLTALGPQHF.

The chain links TRBV7-9 to TRBJ2-1, with 7 bases identical to TRBD2. Germline CDR1 reads SEHNR; CDR2 reads FQNEAQ (reference sequence). The CDR3 is 16 residues long. The V segment lost 5 bases and the J segment 6 bases; nucleotides outside the gene matches: 13. The CDR3 nucleotides are TGTGCCAGCAGCCCCCGTCTAGCGGCAGTCGTCAATGAGCAGTTCTTC. It yields the protein CASSPRLAAVVNEQFF. Based on the CDR3 plus reference TRBV7-9 and TRBJ2-1, the full variable domain is DTGVSQNPRHKITKRGQNVTFRCDPISEHNRLYWYRQTLGQGPEFLTYFQNEAQLEKSRLLSDRFSAERPKGSFSTLEIQRTEQGDSAMYLCASSPRLAAVVNEQFFGPGTRLTVL.

The V gene is TRBV11-1, the J gene TRBJ1-1; TRBD1 is a possible D gene (5 bases). The V gene lost 3 bases and the J gene lost 8 bases, with 16 bases spanning the gap. The CDR3 is made up of 14 amino acids. Germline CDR1 reads SGHAT; CDR2 reads FQDESV (reference sequence). Written as DNA, the CDR3 is TGTGCCAGCAGCTTTATCCCACCGGACAAAGAAGCTTTCTTT. It is translated as CASSFIPPDKEAFF.

V is TRBV7-9 and J is TRBJ2-1, with 10 bases matching TRBD2. The CDR3 has 16 amino acids. J was trimmed by 5 bases and V by 5 bases; bases with no gene match: 9. Germline V gene data show CDR1 as SEHNR and CDR2 as FQNEAQ (reference sequence). The CDR3 region is CASSRGVLAGDNEQFF. CDR3 bases: TGTGCCAGCAGCCGGGGGGTGCTAGCGGGAGACAATGAGCAGTTCTTC.

This chain joins TRBV18 and TRBJ2-7; TRBD1 agrees at 8 bases. J lost 1 base, V lost 2 bases, and 4 bases had no gene match. The CDR3 runs to 15 residues. CDR1 and CDR2 (germline): KGHSH, LQKENI. The CDR3 region has the DNA TGTGCCAGCTCACCATGGGGACAGGTATCCTACGAGCAGTACTTC. This sequence encodes CASSPWGQVSYEQYF. Supplemented by reference TRBV18 and TRBJ2-7, the full variable domain reads NAGVMQNPRHLVRRRGQEARLRCSPMKGHSHVYWYRQLPEEGLKFMVYLQKENIIDESGMPKERFSAEFPKEGPSILRIQQVVRGDSAAYFCASSPWGQVSYEQYFGPGTRLTVT.

DNA for the CDR3: TGTGCCAGCTATGAGGTGAACACCGGGGAGCTGTTTTTT. This sequence encodes CASYEVNTGELFF. The chain couples TRBV18 to TRBJ2-2; D not certain. The germline gives CDR1 KGHSH, CDR2 LQKENI. The CDR3 runs to 13 residues. The ends were cut back, 7 bases at V and 1 base at J, with 7 bases in the middle.

V is TRBV27 and J is TRBJ1-2, with D perhaps matching TRBD1 (6 bases). The CDR3 covers 15 residues. V was clipped by 2 bases and J by 2 bases, with 12 bases between them. From germline, CDR1 is MNHEY and CDR2 SMNVEV (reference sequence). CDR3 region: CASSLESTGNYGYTF. CDR3 DNA sequence: TGTGCCAGCAGTTTAGAGTCCACAGGGAACTATGGCTACACCTTC.

The chain is built from TRBV29-1 and TRBJ2-5; TRBD2 is a possible D gene (5 bases). Trimming took 2 bases from V and 0 from J, leaving 10 bases between them. The CDR3 contains 14 residues. CDR1 SQVTM and CDR2 ANQGSEA come from the germline V gene. The CDR3 DNA is TGCAGCGTTGAATCCGGGGTATACCAAGAGACCCAGTACTTC. Protein sequence: CSVESGVYQETQYF.

This clone was found once. The rearrangement joins TRBV13 to TRBJ2-3; TRBD1 agrees at 11 bases. Trimming cost V 5 bases and J 3 bases; bases outside gene matches: 1. There are 14 residues in the CDR3. CDR1 and CDR2 from the germline V gene are PRHDT and FYEKMQ (reference sequence). The CDR3 loop reads CASSGTGGTDTQYF. The CDR3 DNA sequence: TGTGCCAGCAGCGGGACAGGGGGTACAGATACGCAGTATTTT.

This chain uses TRBV30 with TRBJ1-2; D is perhaps TRBD1 (6 bases). Germline V gene data show CDR1 as GTSNPN and CDR2 as SVGIG (reference sequence). Trimming left V 2 bases short and J 5 bases short, with 12 bases between. CDR3 length equals 13 residues. The CDR3 region is CAWSKQGSYGYTF. DNA of the CDR3: TGTGCCTGGAGTAAACAGGGCTCGTATGGCTACACCTTC.

This clone was counted once. The V gene is TRBV10-2, the J gene TRBJ2-5; 8 bases are a match to TRBD2. The CDR3 is 13 residues long. Germline CDR1 WSHSY, CDR2 SAAADI. With 6 bases clipped from V and 4 bases from J, the junction kept 4 bases outside the gene matches. The CDR3 region has the DNA TGCGCCAGCAGATTTACTAGCGGAGAGACCCAGTACTTC. Protein product: CASRFTSGETQYF.

The V call is TRBV7-9, the J call TRBJ2-3; no firm D call. Trimming took 1 base from V and 1 from J, leaving 9 bases between them. This CDR3 is 15 amino acids long. The germline CDR1 and CDR2 sequences are SEHNR and FQNEAQ (reference sequence). The CDR3 loop reads CASSLVQAGTDTQYF. In DNA, the CDR3 is TGTGCCAGCAGCTTAGTTCAGGCAGGCACAGATACGCAGTATTTT.

A note on this clone: The same CDR3 also results from other DNA sequences found in this sample. DNA of the CDR3: TGTGCCAGCAGCTTGATTACAGATACGCAGTATTTT. Residues: CASSLITDTQYF. J is TRBJ2-3 and V is TRBV5-6; D gene uncertain. V dropped 1 base and J dropped 3 bases, with 3 bases sitting between them. This CDR3 spans 12 amino acids. From germline, CDR1 is SGHDT and CDR2 YYEEEE.

The CDR3 spells CASRKTGYDRNQPQHF. The DNA of the CDR3 is TGCGCCAGCAGAAAGACAGGGTATGATCGCAATCAGCCCCAGCATTTT. The V and J genes are TRBV10-1 and TRBJ1-5; TRBD1 matches 7 bases. Trimming cost V 6 bases and J 2 bases; bases outside gene matches: 10. This CDR3 comprises 16 residues. Germline V CDR1 and CDR2: WNHNN, SYGVQD (reference sequence).

This chain connects TRBV2 to TRBJ1-5; no firm D call. Germline CDR1 reads SNHLY; CDR2 reads FYNNEI. V lost 3 bases, J lost 0 bases, and 6 bases lay in between. This CDR3 comprises 14 residues. CDR3 bases: TGTGCCAGCAGTGACGGTCCTAGCAATCAGCCCCAGCATTTT. Translating gives CASSDGPSNQPQHF.

The V call is TRBV19, the J call TRBJ2-7; D perhaps matches TRBD2 (5 bases). The CDR3 covers 13 residues. V lost 4 bases and J 1 base, leaving 8 bases between the germline ends. CDR1 and CDR2 (germline): LNHDA, SQIVND (reference sequence). The CDR3 spells CASSTAASYEQYF. In DNA, the CDR3 is TGTGCCAGTAGTACAGCGGCTTCCTACGAGCAGTACTTC.